A selection of T cell receptor beta chains follows, all from one sample in a study of blood T cell repertoires in COVID-19. Generated by immunoSEQ multiplex PCR, the TCRdb table keeps only in-frame clones and is missing some. Here the sample spans under 130,000 clones, roughly 89% being singletons. The sequenced material came from peripheral blood. Receptor source: a woman aged 80 or older in a cohort sampled during active COVID-19. Both conserved end residues are part of each CDR3. Each record gives: J gene, clone size, V gene, D gene, CDR3 DNA, CDR3 protein. The D gene is left open where the match is weak. Expanded clones are given a class, and other clones once, few, many or no size at all.

TRBJ2-3,NA,TRBV6-6,TRBD2,TGTGCCAGCAAGCGGGAGCCCCTTGATACGCAGTATTTT,CASKREPLDTQYF
TRBJ2-7,NA,TRBV7-9,TRBD1,TGTGCCAGCAGCTCCGGGACAGGGTCCCTCGAGCAGTACTTC,CASSSGTGSLEQYF
TRBJ2-3,NA,TRBV2,NA,TGTGCCAGCAGTGTAAGGACTACCACAGATACGCAGTATTTT,CASSVRTTTDTQYF
TRBJ2-5,NA,TRBV5-1,NA,TGCGCCAGCAGCTTGCGGGGCCCGGAGGGTGGAATAGAGACCCAGTACTTC,CASSLRGPEGGIETQYF
TRBJ2-7,NA,TRBV28,NA,TGTGCCAGCAGTTCCCAGGTAGTGGAGCAGTACTTC,CASSSQVVEQYF
TRBJ1-3,NA,TRBV7-2,NA,TGTGCCAGCAGCTTAAATCCCCGGAGCTCTGGAAACACCATATATTTT,CASSLNPRSSGNTIYF
TRBJ2-3,NA,TRBV28,TRBD2,TGTGCCAGCAGTCAACCGGTGGCTAGCGGGAGGACAGATACGCAGTATTTT,CASSQPVASGRTDTQYF
TRBJ1-5,NA,TRBV19,NA,TGTGCCAGTAGTATAGGGTCAGGGGGCAATCAGCCCCAGCATTTT,CASSIGSGGNQPQHF
TRBJ2-5,NA,TRBV19,TRBD1,TGTGCCAGTAGCCTACAGGGGGGTCAAGAGACCCAGTACTTC,CASSLQGGQETQYF
TRBJ1-2,NA,TRBV5-1,TRBD1,TGCGCCAGCAGCTCGGGACAGGGTTATGGCTACACCTTC,CASSSGQGYGYTF
TRBJ2-4,once,TRBV19,TRBD2,TGTGCCAGTAGCCCTCTGATGACTAGCGGGACAAAAAACATTCAGTACTTC,CASSPLMTSGTKNIQYF
TRBJ2-7,NA,TRBV29-1,TRBD1,TGCAGCGTTGTGGACAGGGCTAGCTACGAGCAGTACTTC,CSVVDRASYEQYF
TRBJ2-7,NA,TRBV3-1/TRBV3-2,NA,TGTGCCAGCAGCCTCTCTTGGGAGATAACCTACGAGCAGTACTTC,CASSLSWEITYEQYF
TRBJ2-1,NA,TRBV9,TRBD2,TGTGCCAGCAGCGTTGTGCGAACGGGACTAGTAAATGAGCAGTTCTTC,CASSVVRTGLVNEQFF
TRBJ2-7,NA,TRBV2,NA,TGTGCCAGCAGTGAGGGTAATAGGGGGGGTTACTACGAGCAGTACTTC,CASSEGNRGGYYEQYF
TRBJ2-6,NA,TRBV18,TRBD1,TGTGCCAGCTCACCACCTTTCATGCTCCGGGACAGCATCTCTGGGGCCAACGTCCTGACTTTC,CASSPPFMLRDSISGANVLTF
TRBJ2-5,NA,TRBV4-1,NA,TGCGCCAGCAGCCAAGGCCTAGTTGACGAGACCCAGTACTTC,CASSQGLVDETQYF
TRBJ2-5,NA,TRBV7-6,TRBD2,TGTGCCAGCAGCCTCATCGCCGGACTAGCGGGTCAAGAGACCCAGTACTTC,CASSLIAGLAGQETQYF
TRBJ2-7,NA,TRBV7-2,TRBD2,TGTGCCAGCAGCCATCCTAGGACTAGCGGGAGTTTCGAGCAGTACTTC,CASSHPRTSGSFEQYF
TRBJ2-5,NA,TRBV7-3,NA,TGTGCCAGCAGCCCGGGACACTACGGGACCCAGTACTTC,CASSPGHYGTQYF
TRBJ2-1,NA,TRBV27,TRBD2,TGTGCCAGCAGTTTACTAGCGGGAGGGGTATACAATGAGCAGTTCTTC,CASSLLAGGVYNEQFF
TRBJ2-7,NA,TRBV6-2/TRBV6-3,TRBD2,TGTGCCAGCAGCCCTACAACTAGCGGGGGAAACCTACGGTCTAACGAGCAGTACTTC,CASSPTTSGGNLRSNEQYF
TRBJ1-1,NA,TRBV19,NA,TGTGCCACCGGACCGGGGTCGCTTAACACTGAAGCTTTCTTT,CATGPGSLNTEAFF
TRBJ2-1,NA,TRBV5-1,NA,TGCGCCAGCACACACAGGTCGCAGTCGTACAATGAGCAGTTCTTC,CASTHRSQSYNEQFF
TRBJ1-1,NA,TRBV19,TRBD1,TGTGCCAGTAGTAGCGGACAGGGGAGAAGCGTGAACACTGAAGCTTTCTTT,CASSSGQGRSVNTEAFF
TRBJ2-5,NA,TRBV7-2,NA,TGTGCCAGCAGCCCCCGGCGGGGTGGGGAGACCCAGTACTTC,CASSPRRGGETQYF
TRBJ1-5,NA,TRBV5-1,NA,TGCGCCAGCAGCTTGGATGCGGGTAGCAATCAGCCCCAGCATTTT,CASSLDAGSNQPQHF
TRBJ2-1,few,TRBV28,NA,TGTGCCAGCAGTTTACGATCGGGTAATGAGCAGTTCTTC,CASSLRSGNEQFF
TRBJ1-4,NA,TRBV28,NA,TGTGCCACCGTAATATCCGGGACGGGGGCAACTAATGAAAAACTGTTTTTT,CATVISGTGATNEKLFF
TRBJ2-2,NA,TRBV5-6,TRBD2,TGTGCCAGCAGCCGTGGGACTAGCGGGGACACCGGGGAGCTGTTTTTT,CASSRGTSGDTGELFF
TRBJ1-2,NA,TRBV25-1,TRBD1,TGTGCCAGCAGTGAACGCGTTGGGGGACAGAGAAACTATGGCTACACCTTC,CASSERVGGQRNYGYTF
TRBJ2-1,NA,TRBV5-6,TRBD2,TGTGCCAGCAGCTTGGAGGGACTAGCGGGATACAATGAGCAGTTCTTC,CASSLEGLAGYNEQFF
TRBJ2-3,NA,TRBV7-2,TRBD2,TGTGCCAGCAGCGTGACTAGCGGGAGGGTGGGCACAGATACGCAGTATTTT,CASSVTSGRVGTDTQYF
TRBJ1-2,NA,TRBV5-1,TRBD1,TGCGCCAGCAGCTTGGCGGGACAGGGGAACTATGGCTACACCTTC,CASSLAGQGNYGYTF
TRBJ1-3,NA,TRBV18,NA,TGTGCCAGCTCACCACCGAGCCTCTCTGGAAACACCATATATTTT,CASSPPSLSGNTIYF
TRBJ2-5,NA,TRBV5-4,TRBD2,TGTGCCAGCAGCTTGGGGGGGGGAGAGACCCAGTACTTC,CASSLGGGETQYF
TRBJ2-1,NA,TRBV27,TRBD1,TGTGCCAGCAGTTCCGTAGGGGGCTCCTTATTCTTC,CASSSVGGSLFF
TRBJ2-5,NA,TRBV7-9,TRBD1,TGTGCCAGCAGCCCCCAACAGGGGCAAGAGACCCAGTACTTC,CASSPQQGQETQYF
TRBJ2-1,NA,TRBV6-1,NA,TGTGCCAGCAGTGTTCCCTCGTACGGGGGGCGAGGTGAGCAGTTCTTC,CASSVPSYGGRGEQFF
TRBJ2-2,NA,TRBV3-1/TRBV3-2,TRBD1,TGTGCCAGCAGCCAGGGACAGGGGAGAGGCAACACCGGGGAGCTGTTTTTT,CASSQGQGRGNTGELFF
TRBJ2-2,NA,TRBV5-8,NA,TGTGCCAGCAGCCAACTTATAAGCGGCGGGGAGCTGTTTTTT,CASSQLISGGELFF
TRBJ2-5,NA,TRBV9,TRBD1,TGTGCCAGCAGCGGGACAGGGAGGGAGACCCAGTACTTC,CASSGTGRETQYF
TRBJ1-1,NA,TRBV28,TRBD1,TGTGCCAGCAGTATCACTCCAGGGGGCACTGAAGCTTTCTTT,CASSITPGGTEAFF
TRBJ2-4,NA,TRBV19,NA,TGTGCCAGTAGTGTGGTCAGACCGACCCAGGGTGCCAAAAACATTCAGTACTTC,CASSVVRPTQGAKNIQYF
TRBJ2-5,NA,TRBV9,NA,TGTGCCAGCAGCGTAGACCAGGGGAGAGAGACCCAGTACTTC,CASSVDQGRETQYF
TRBJ2-7,NA,TRBV5-1,TRBD1,TGCGCCAGCAGCCAAAGGACAGGGGTCGAGCAGTACTTC,CASSQRTGVEQYF
TRBJ2-7,NA,TRBV6-5,NA,TGTGCCAGCCGAGCGGGCGTCTACGAGCAGTACTTC,CASRAGVYEQYF
TRBJ1-4,NA,TRBV5-6,TRBD1,TGTGCCAGCAGCTGGGGACAGGGGTCAGCTAATGAAAAACTGTTTTTT,CASSWGQGSANEKLFF
TRBJ2-3,NA,TRBV13,TRBD2,TGTGCCAGCAGCCCTATACGGGGACTAGCGGGTAGCACAGATACGCAGTATTTT,CASSPIRGLAGSTDTQYF
TRBJ2-1,NA,TRBV19,NA,TGTGCCAGCAGAAGGGGGAGGGGGAAGGGCAATGAGCAGTTCTTC,CASRRGRGKGNEQFF
TRBJ1-5,NA,TRBV6-2/TRBV6-3,NA,TGTGCCAGCAGTACACCCGACGGGGGGGTTGGCAATCAGCCCCAGCATTTT,CASSTPDGGVGNQPQHF
TRBJ2-7,NA,TRBV28,TRBD2,TGTGCCAGCAGCAGGGCGGGAGGGTACGAGCAGTACTTC,CASSRAGGYEQYF
TRBJ2-7,once,TRBV28,NA,TGTGCCAGCAGTTTAAGCCACGCGAGAACTACCTACGAGCAGTACTTC,CASSLSHARTTYEQYF
TRBJ2-5,NA,TRBV29-1,NA,TGCAGCGCTGGAGACAGCCAAGAGACCCAGTACTTC,CSAGDSQETQYF
TRBJ2-5,NA,TRBV5-1,NA,TGCGCCAGCAGCTTGCTAGCGCTCAAAGAGACCCAGTACTTC,CASSLLALKETQYF